The rows below give T cell receptor beta chains drawn from one sample of a study of blood T cell repertoires in COVID-19. The assay was immunoSEQ multiplex PCR, and TCRdb's table has in-frame clones only and misses some. Seen here are about 100,000 clones, roughly 90% observed once, and the top ten hold around 6.9%. Sequencing was carried out using peripheral blood. These receptors were obtained from a man aged 30 to 39 in a cohort sampled during active COVID-19. Each CDR3 is given with its conserved first and last residue. The order of the fields is CDR3 protein, CDR3 DNA, clone size, V gene, J gene, D gene. A D gene is named only where the DNA matches it firmly. Not every row has a clone size; where given, it reads once, few, many or a size class.

CDR3: CASSSPRDRGTDTQYF
DNA: TGTGCCAGCAGCTCCCCCCGGGACAGGGGCACAGATACGCAGTATTTT
size: .
V: TRBV9
J: TRBJ2-3
D: TRBD1

CDR3: CASRWARDSPEQYF
DNA: TGTGCCAGCCGGTGGGCACGGGACAGCCCCGAGCAGTACTTC
size: .
V: TRBV6-5
J: TRBJ2-7
D: TRBD1

CDR3: CASSQYTGSYGYTF
DNA: TGTGCCAGCAGCCAATACACAGGAAGCTATGGCTACACCTTC
size: once
V: TRBV14
J: TRBJ1-2
D: .

CDR3: CASSPPGQGQDTQYF
DNA: TGTGCCAGCTCACCGCCGGGACAGGGCCAAGATACGCAGTATTTT
size: .
V: TRBV18
J: TRBJ2-3
D: TRBD1

CDR3: CASSFLGGNTEAFF
DNA: TGTGCCAGCAGCTTTCTGGGGGGGAACACTGAAGCTTTCTTT
size: .
V: TRBV11-2
J: TRBJ1-1
D: .

CDR3: CASSLGQGLDLAQFF
DNA: TGTGCCAGCAGCTTAGGTCAGGGGCTCGATTTGGCGCAGTTCTTC
size: .
V: TRBV7-9
J: TRBJ2-1
D: .

CDR3: CASSPASGATNTGELFF
DNA: TGTGCCAGCAGCCCGGCTAGCGGGGCTACGAACACCGGGGAGCTGTTTTTT
size: .
V: TRBV7-9
J: TRBJ2-2
D: TRBD2

CDR3: CASKSGSQGSGNTIYF
DNA: TGTGCCAGCAAATCTGGCTCGCAGGGCTCTGGAAACACCATATATTTT
size: .
V: TRBV27
J: TRBJ1-3
D: .

CDR3: CASSYDLQGAGGYTF
DNA: TGTGCCAGCAGTTACGACTTACAGGGGGCAGGTGGCTACACCTTC
size: .
V: TRBV6-5
J: TRBJ1-2
D: TRBD1

CDR3: CASSPPGQGRGYTF
DNA: TGTGCCAGCAGTCCGCCGGGACAGGGTCGGGGCTACACCTTC
size: .
V: TRBV28
J: TRBJ1-2
D: TRBD1

CDR3: CSASGEMNTEAFF
DNA: TGCAGTGCTAGTGGGGAGATGAACACTGAAGCTTTCTTT
size: .
V: TRBV20-1
J: TRBJ1-1
D: .

CDR3: CASSLNDIYNEQFF
DNA: TGTGCCAGCAGCCTCAACGACATCTACAATGAGCAGTTCTTC
size: .
V: TRBV27
J: TRBJ2-1
D: .

CDR3: CASSFGTGGRTNYGYTF
DNA: TGTGCCAGCAGTTTCGGGACAGGGGGACGAACTAACTATGGCTACACCTTC
size: .
V: TRBV28
J: TRBJ1-2
D: TRBD1

CDR3: CASSPDSWGNTIYF
DNA: TGTGCCAGCAGTCCCGACTCCTGGGGAAACACCATATATTTT
size: .
V: TRBV6-6
J: TRBJ1-3
D: .

CDR3: CASTPGPGEQYF
DNA: TGTGCCAGCACCCCCGGGCCGGGGGAGCAGTACTTC
size: .
V: TRBV6-5
J: TRBJ2-7
D: .

CDR3: CAWSTGGTNSPLHF
DNA: TGTGCCTGGAGCACCGGCGGTACAAATTCACCCCTCCACTTT
size: .
V: TRBV30
J: TRBJ1-6
D: .

CDR3: CASSRYQETQYF
DNA: TGTGCCAGTAGCCGGTACCAAGAGACCCAGTACTTC
size: .
V: TRBV19
J: TRBJ2-5
D: .

CDR3: CAWSLTGTGEVNTEAFF
DNA: TGTGCCTGGAGTCTTACCGGGACAGGGGAGGTGAACACTGAAGCTTTCTTT
size: .
V: TRBV30
J: TRBJ1-1
D: TRBD1

CDR3: CATSALRGEAFF
DNA: TGTGCCACCAGTGCCCTCCGGGGGGAAGCTTTCTTT
size: .
V: TRBV24-1
J: TRBJ1-1
D: .

CDR3: CASSGGGASGKDEQFF
DNA: TGCGCCAGCAGCGGGGGAGGGGCCTCTGGCAAGGATGAGCAGTTCTTC
size: .
V: TRBV5-1
J: TRBJ2-1
D: TRBD2

CDR3: CASSPGQNSNQPQHF
DNA: TGCGCCAGCAGCCCCGGACAGAATAGCAATCAGCCCCAGCATTTT
size: .
V: TRBV5-1
J: TRBJ1-5
D: .

CDR3: CASSQHPSGGTTDTQYF
DNA: TGTGCCAGCAGCCAGCACCCTAGCGGGGGGACCACAGATACGCAGTATTTT
size: once
V: TRBV3-1/TRBV3-2
J: TRBJ2-3
D: TRBD2

CDR3: CASSRGSGGTYNEQFF
DNA: TGTGCCAGCTCACGGGGCTCAGGGGGCACCTACAATGAGCAGTTCTTC
size: .
V: TRBV18
J: TRBJ2-1
D: TRBD1

CDR3: CASSPHQGYTEAFF
DNA: TGTGCCAGCAGCCCTCACCAGGGGTACACTGAAGCTTTCTTT
size: .
V: TRBV28
J: TRBJ1-1
D: .